The subject of this entry is one TCR beta chain. The same CDR3 is also encoded by other DNA sequences in this sample. The CDR3 consists of 13 residues. The V end lost 4 bases, the J end lost 4 bases, and 10 bases lay between the germline ends. In the original analysis: For nucleated cells, counts were estimated from reference gene primer amplification. The data were produced by immunoSEQ multiplex PCR, yet TCRdb's version contains in-frame clones alone and is incomplete. V and J calls and clone size are those listed in that table; D and trimming were worked out from the DNA. The table lists about 200,000 clones, around 92% of them singletons. The cohort comprised adults aged 18 to 89 years residing in under 25 US areas. Self-reported history from a screening survey and questionnaire set each donor's cohort. These data originate in a study of blood T cell repertoires in COVID-19.

The sample was PBMCs or T cells enriched from blood (not recorded which). J is TRBJ1-1 and V is TRBV12-3 or TRBV12-4; a weak D match, TRBD1 (6 bases). The TCR was taken from a woman aged 25 to 39 with acute COVID-19. In DNA form, the CDR3 reads TGTGCCAGCAGTTCGAGCAGGGGCACTGAAGCTTTCTTT. Protein: CASSSSRGTEAFF.